The sequence of this T cell receptor beta chain was determined in a study of shared clonotypes between healthy human individuals. The method was immunoSEQ multiplex PCR; TCRdb's version includes in-frame clones alone and lacks a portion of them. The repertoire holds about 2 million clones, with 85% to 95% as singletons. Germline CDR1 is MNHEY and CDR2 is SMNVEV (reference sequence). CDR3 length: 17 residues. V shed 5 bases and J 4 bases; nucleotides not matched to a gene: 15. The sequenced sample was naive CD4+ T cells sorted from blood. Subset specified: CD45RA+ positively selected. This clonotype originated in a man aged 18 to 29 in good health. The chain uses TRBV27 and TRBJ2-7; 9 bases are shared with TRBD2. The CDR3 loop reads CASSGPSVAGVMYEQYF. DNA for the CDR3: TGTGCCAGCAGTGGGCCCTCGGTAGCGGGGGTAATGTACGAGCAGTACTTC.